The rows below give T cell receptor beta chains drawn from one sample of a study of T cell repertoires in cytomegalovirus infection. TCRdb independently ran MiXCR on the reads; one entry per CDR3 protein. This table has roughly 500,000 distinct CDR3 sequences, about 11% appearing once. The specimen sequenced was PBMCs. The receptors were sampled from a human donor in good health (CMV status not recorded). Some clones in this sample may be carry-over from other donors' samples. Each CDR3 is given with its conserved first and last residue. The D gene is left open where the match is weak. Not all rows give a size; the values are once, few, many and, for expanded clones, a class.

>many|TRBJ2-7|TRBV12-3/TRBV12-4|TRBD1
TGTGCCAGCACCCGGGGACAGGGTAACCACGAGCAGTACTTC
CASTRGQGNHEQYF
>many|TRBJ2-7|TRBV29-1|-
TGCAGCGCCCTTCTCTCCTACGAGCAGTACTTC
CSALLSYEQYF
>-|TRBJ1-1|TRBV29-1|-
TGCAGCGTTGAACAGAGAACAATGAACACTGAAGCTTTCTTT
CSVEQRTMNTEAFF
>many|TRBJ2-3|TRBV10-3|TRBD2
TGTGCCATCAGTGCACCAGCGGGGATTAGCACAGATACGCAGTATTTT
CAISAPAGISTDTQYF
>once|TRBJ2-3|TRBV23-1|TRBD2
TGCGCCAGCAGCACACCCCTCGTCGGGACTAGCGGGAGTACAGATACGCAGTATTTT
CASSTPLVGTSGSTDTQYF
>-|TRBJ1-3|TRBV3-1|-
TGTGCCAGCAGCCCGGGGCAACTCTCTGGAAACACCATATATTTT
CASSPGQLSGNTIYF
>many|TRBJ2-5|TRBV5-1|-
TGCGCCAGCAGCTTGGCGTCAGACCAAGAGACCCAGTACTTC
CASSLASDQETQYF
>few|TRBJ2-7|TRBV12-3/TRBV12-4|TRBD1
TGTGCCAGCAGTTGGGACAGGACCTACTACGAGCAGTACTTC
CASSWDRTYYEQYF
>many|TRBJ2-7|TRBV28|TRBD2
TGTGCCAGCAGTTTACGACTAGCGGGAGGTAATCGTAACGAGCAGTACTTC
CASSLRLAGGNRNEQYF
>-|TRBJ2-7|TRBV28|-
TGTGCCAGCACCATAGGAGTGACTAGAGAACGAGCACCAGGGGAGCGACTAGAGAACGAGCAGTACTTC
CASTIGVTRERAPGERLENEQYF
>few|TRBJ1-1|TRBV29-1|-
TGCAGCGTTGCCAGGGGGAACACTGAAGCTTTCTTT
CSVARGNTEAFF
>many|TRBJ1-6|TRBV6-1|-
TGTGCCAGCAGTGAAGTAGGGGTCGCTTTCTCACCCCTCCACTTT
CASSEVGVAFSPLHF